A selection of T cell receptor beta chains follows, all from one sample in a study of T-cell memory formation after mild COVID-19. TCRdb passed the 5' RACE reads through MiXCR, listing each CDR3 protein once. This sample has under 450,000 distinct CDR3 sequences, with about 15% found just once. Sequenced: PBMCs or a T cell subset sorted from them (not recorded which). The receptors come from a young man who had mild COVID-19 (a few samples of this study predate the infection). Cell type and time point are not known. The CDR3 runs from the conserved cysteine through the conserved F or W. D genes are given only for firm matches. Some rows mark clone size as missing; the rest say once, few, many or name a class of expanded clone.

cdr3_nt cdr3_aa j_call d_call v_call clone_size
TGTGCCAGCGCCGAGGGGTGGAACAATGAGCAGTTCTTC CASAEGWNNEQFF TRBJ2-1 - TRBV12-3/TRBV12-4 many
TGTGCCATCAGTGGGACAGGGGCCTACGAGCAGTACTTC CAISGTGAYEQYF TRBJ2-7 TRBD1 TRBV10-3 few
TGTGCCAGCAGCTTAGAGACCGGGACGGACTATGGCTACACCTTC CASSLETGTDYGYTF TRBJ1-2 - TRBV11-2 -
TGCGCCAGCAGGAAGGGAACTAATGAAAAACTGTTTTTT CASRKGTNEKLFF TRBJ1-4 - TRBV5-1 -
TGTGCCAGCAGTGATTTCCGCGGGGACAGTAAGAGCAATCAGCCCCAGCATTTT CASSDFRGDSKSNQPQHF TRBJ1-5 TRBD1 TRBV2 -
TGTGCCAGCAGTCCAATCGATAGAAATTCACCCCTCCACTTT CASSPIDRNSPLHF TRBJ1-6 - TRBV27 -
TGTGCCAGCAACCAACATAGCGGGGGCCAAGAGACCCAGTACTTC CASNQHSGGQETQYF TRBJ2-5 TRBD2 TRBV3-1 -
TGTGCCAGCTCACCTCCACCGGGCCGAGGGTTTGTGGGGTACCAAGAGACCCAGTACTTC CASSPPPGRGFVGYQETQYF TRBJ2-5 - TRBV18 many
TGCGCCAGCAGCCACAGCCCCGGAGACACAGATACGCAGTATTTT CASSHSPGDTDTQYF TRBJ2-3 - TRBV4-1 -
TGTGCCAGCAGCCAAGTGGGAATCCGAGAGCCCCAGCATTTT CASSQVGIREPQHF TRBJ1-5 - TRBV7-2 -
TGTGCCAGCAGGATATCTCAGGGAAATGAGCAGTTCTTC CASRISQGNEQFF TRBJ2-1 - TRBV2 -
TGCGCCAGCAGCCAAGATCCCAGAATACAAGAGACCCAGTACTTC CASSQDPRIQETQYF TRBJ2-5 - TRBV4-1 many
TGTGCCAGCAGTTACTACAGGGAGGACACTGAAGCTTTCTTT CASSYYREDTEAFF TRBJ1-1 - TRBV6-5 -
TGTGCCAGCAGCGTATTGGGTGGACTAGCCCAAGAGACCCAGTACTTC CASSVLGGLAQETQYF TRBJ2-5 TRBD2 TRBV9 few
TGTGCCAGCAGCTCCCATCCCGTGAATGAAAAACTGTTTTTT CASSSHPVNEKLFF TRBJ1-4 - TRBV7-2 few
TGCGCCAGCCGTACTGGCGGGGGCCACACCGGGGAGCTGTTTTTT CASRTGGGHTGELFF TRBJ2-2 - TRBV5-1 few
TGCGCCAGCAGCTCCCCCGGGACAGCTAACTATGGCTACACCTTC CASSSPGTANYGYTF TRBJ1-2 TRBD1 TRBV5-1 few
TGTGCCAGCAGCTTAGGGGGAGGTCAGGCCGGGGGCCCCCTCCACTTT CASSLGGGQAGGPLHF TRBJ1-6 - TRBV7-9 -
TGTGCCAGCAGTTACCAAACCTTCAATGAGCAGTTCTTC CASSYQTFNEQFF TRBJ2-1 - TRBV6-6 -
TGTGCCAGCAGTTACCCAGAGACCCAGTACTTC CASSYPETQYF TRBJ2-5 - TRBV6-2/TRBV6-3 -
TGCGCCAGCAGCCAAGACTTTATCGGGCAGCCCCAGCATTTT CASSQDFIGQPQHF TRBJ1-5 - TRBV4-3 few
TGTGCCAGCCGCCTCTTCCTAGACTATGGCTACACCTTC CASRLFLDYGYTF TRBJ1-2 - TRBV6-1 -
TGTGCCAGCAGCCCAGGTTCGGGCAGAGTCACAGATACGCAGTATTTT CASSPGSGRVTDTQYF TRBJ2-3 - TRBV7-2 -
TGTGCCAGCAGTCCCAGGGACAGGAGAGGCTCTGGGGCCAACGTCCTGACTTTC CASSPRDRRGSGANVLTF TRBJ2-6 TRBD1 TRBV12-3/TRBV12-4 few
TGCGCCAGCAGCCGGCAGGGGGAGACCCAGTACTTC CASSRQGETQYF TRBJ2-5 - TRBV5-1 many
TGTGCCAGCGGCATCGGGGAGCTGTTTTTT CASGIGELFF TRBJ2-2 - TRBV6-5 -
TGCGCCAGCAGCCCGGAGTACAGCACCGGGGAGCTGTTTTTT CASSPEYSTGELFF TRBJ2-2 - TRBV5-1 few
TGTGCCAGCAGCTTAGGTAGCGGGGGCCACTACAATGAGCAGTTCTTC CASSLGSGGHYNEQFF TRBJ2-1 TRBD2 TRBV7-2 -
TGTGCCAGCAGCGGTAATCAAAATGAGCAGTTCTTC CASSGNQNEQFF TRBJ2-1 - TRBV7-2 -
TGTGCCAGCCCACTCGTTGACAGACGGTCTGGGGCCAACGTCCTGACTTTC CASPLVDRRSGANVLTF TRBJ2-6 - TRBV21-1 few
TGCGCCAGCTCACGGACTAGCGGGGGGCGAGGCACAGATACGCAGTATTTT CASSRTSGGRGTDTQYF TRBJ2-3 TRBD2 TRBV5-1 many
TGCGCCAGCAGCTTGGTAGTAGCGGGGGGGCCGAAGACCCAGTACTTC CASSLVVAGGPKTQYF TRBJ2-5 TRBD2 TRBV5-1 -
TGTGCCAGCAGCGTGGGAAGGGTTGGGGAAAAACTGTTTTTT CASSVGRVGEKLFF TRBJ1-4 - TRBV11-2 few
TGTGCCAGCAGCACCCGCGGGGGGGCCAATGAGCAGTTCTTC CASSTRGGANEQFF TRBJ2-1 TRBD2 TRBV3-1 few
TGTGCCAGCAGCGTCGGTTTAGGCTACGAGCAGTACTTC CASSVGLGYEQYF TRBJ2-7 - TRBV9 -
TGTGCCAGCGACGACCACCCTAGACAGGGGTGCACTGAAGCTTTCTTT CASDDHPRQGCTEAFF TRBJ1-1 TRBD1 TRBV2 -
TGCGCCAGCAGCCAGGGGGTCAGTCAGGGTGGTTCACCCCTCCACTTT CASSQGVSQGGSPLHF TRBJ1-6 - TRBV4-1 -
TGCGCCAGCAGCTTGACTAGCGTTCTTGGGGAGCTGTTTTTT CASSLTSVLGELFF TRBJ2-2 TRBD2 TRBV5-1 -
TGTGCCAGCAGTTCATCAGGGAGTGGAAACACCATATATTTT CASSSSGSGNTIYF TRBJ1-3 - TRBV27 few
TGTGCCAGCAGCGGTCGACTAGGGGAGAGTGATGGGACCCAGTACTTC CASSGRLGESDGTQYF TRBJ2-5 - TRBV11-2 few
TGTGCCAGCGAGACAGGGGGCGCGGTGGGCTATGGCTACACCTTC CASETGGAVGYGYTF TRBJ1-2 TRBD1 TRBV2 -